Presented here are 27 T cell receptor beta chains from one specimen sequenced in a study of OX40 agonist ivuxolimab in advanced cancers. Some clones are missing from TCRdb's copy, which holds only in-frame ones; the method was immunoSEQ multiplex PCR. The profile shows about 78,000 clones, 87% of them singletons. This specimen was CD4+ or CD8+ T cells sorted from blood, taken in a trial of the OX40 agonist ivuxolimab. All receptors come from an adult with an advanced solid tumor such as melanoma, head and neck, liver or kidney cancer.

V usage is TRBV2 and J usage is TRBJ2-3, with D possibly called TRBD1 or TRBD2 (5 bases each). Trimming cost V 6 bases and J 2 bases, with 15 bases left between them. CDR3 length: 15 amino acids. Germline CDR1 reads SNHLY; CDR2 reads FYNNEI. The CDR3 bases are TGTGCCAGCAGCCCCTCGGGGACCAACACAGATACGCAGTATTTT. Translating gives CASSPSGTNTDTQYF. Supplemented by reference TRBV2 and TRBJ2-3, the full variable domain reads EPEVTQTPSHQVTQMGQEVILRCVPISNHLYFYWYRQILGQKVEFLVSFYNNEISEKSEIFDDQFSVERPDGSNFTLKIRSTKLEDSAMYFCASSPSGTNTDTQYFGPGTRLTVL.

The chain is built from TRBV15 and TRBJ2-7, with a weak D call TRBD1 (6 bases). Germline V gene data show CDR1 as LNHNV and CDR2 as YYDKDF (reference sequence). V lost 3 bases and J 3 bases, leaving 15 bases between the germline ends. CDR3 length: 15 amino acids. The CDR3 DNA reads TGTGCCACCAGCAGGTACAGGGACACCTACTACGAGCAGTACTTC. Translating it yields CATSRYRDTYYEQYF.

The CDR3 is CASSYWQNTGELFF. The CDR3 coding sequence is TGTGCCAGCAGTTACTGGCAGAACACCGGGGAGCTGTTTTTT. This sequence joins TRBV6-5 and TRBJ2-2; the D is unclear. CDR3 length: 14 amino acids. CDR1 and CDR2 (germline): MNHEY, SVGAGI. V lost 1 base, J lost 1 base, and 4 bases lay in between.

This chain connects TRBV5-6 to TRBJ2-1, with 10 bases matching TRBD1. This CDR3 is 15 amino acids long. V trimming: 4 bases; J trimming: 4 bases; junction bases outside the gene matches: 5. CDR1 and CDR2 from the germline V gene are SGHDT and YYEEEE. The CDR3 is CASSIRQGAYNEQFF. The CDR3 DNA reads TGTGCCAGCAGCATCAGACAGGGGGCTTACAATGAGCAGTTCTTC.

The chain couples TRBV5-5 to TRBJ2-2; D gene uncertain. This CDR3 is 13 amino acids long. The germline V gene encodes CDR1 SGHKS and CDR2 YYEKEE (reference sequence). The V end lost 3 bases, the J end lost 8 bases, and 11 bases lay between the germline ends. The CDR3 DNA reads as TGTGCCAGCAGCTCGTACTCCCAGGGGGAGCTGTTTTTT. Translating gives CASSSYSQGELFF.

This chain uses TRBV7-3 with TRBJ2-3; the match to TRBD2 covers 15 bases. V dropped 5 bases and J dropped 3; count of bases not matched to a gene: 6. Germline V gene data show CDR1 as SGHTA and CDR2 as FQGTGA. This CDR3 has 17 amino acids. The chain's CDR3 is CASSPGLAGGWTDTQYF. The CDR3 coding sequence is TGTGCCAGCAGCCCCGGACTAGCGGGAGGGTGGACAGATACGCAGTATTTT.

The V gene is TRBV4-1, the J gene TRBJ2-1, with D perhaps TRBD2 (5 bases). V lost 3 bases and J lost 2, with 17 bases in between. This CDR3 contains 17 residues. Germline lookup yields CDR1 MGHRA and CDR2 YSYEKL. The CDR3 here is CASSQPGKSTTYNEQFF. CDR3 in DNA: TGCGCCAGCAGCCAGCCCGGGAAATCAACAACCTACAATGAGCAGTTCTTC.

The chain links TRBV5-6 to TRBJ2-2, with TRBD2 identical over 13 bases. CDR1 and CDR2 from the germline V gene are SGHDT and YYEEEE. The CDR3 length is 19 residues. Trimming took 1 base from V and 1 from J; bases not matched to a gene: 7. The DNA of the CDR3 is TGTGCCAGCAGCTTGAACGCGGGACTAGCGGGATGGAACACCGGGGAGCTGTTTTTT. Amino acid sequence: CASSLNAGLAGWNTGELFF.

This clone occurred a few times. This chain connects TRBV2 to TRBJ1-5; D remains unclear. The V and J ends lost 4 bases and 0 bases respectively, with 7 bases between them. Germline assignment: CDR1 SNHLY and CDR2 FYNNEI. The CDR3 has 14 residues. The CDR3 DNA reads TGTGCCAGCAGTGCCGGGTCTAGCAATCAGCCCCAGCATTTT. Translation gives CASSAGSSNQPQHF.

The V and J genes are TRBV7-3 and TRBJ2-6, with unresolved D. Trimming pared 4 bases from V and 1 base from J, leaving 5 bases between. In germline, CDR1 is SGHTA, CDR2 FQGTGA. The CDR3 is 14 amino acids. This chain's CDR3 is CASSWGSGANVLTF. CDR3 bases: TGTGCCAGCAGCTGGGGATCTGGGGCCAACGTCCTGACTTTC.

This clone was detected only once. The rearrangement links TRBV28 to TRBJ1-5; D ambiguous. This CDR3 is 13 amino acids long. The germline V gene encodes CDR1 MDHEN and CDR2 SYDVKM. V lost 5 bases and J lost 0, with 5 bases in between. Here the CDR3 DNA reads TGTGCCAGCAGTCCTGTTAGCAATCAGCCCCAGCATTTT. Translation gives CASSPVSNQPQHF.

The rearrangement links TRBV19 to TRBJ2-1; 9 bases align to TRBD1. Germline trimming cut 3 bases from V and 0 bases from J; bases unmatched to any gene: 0. There are 15 residues in the CDR3. Germline V gives CDR1 LNHDA, CDR2 SQIVND (reference sequence). CDR3 nucleotide sequence: TGTGCCAGTAGTATGGGACAGGGCTCCTACAATGAGCAGTTCTTC. Amino acids: CASSMGQGSYNEQFF.

The rearrangement joins TRBV4-1 to TRBJ2-3; D possibly uses TRBD1 or TRBD2 (5 bases each). The CDR3 totals 19 residues. CDR1 and CDR2 (germline): MGHRA, YSYEKL. V was shortened by 0 bases and J by 0 bases, with 19 bases between the two germline ends. DNA for the CDR3: TGCGCCAGCAGCCAAGATAAGGCGGGCAGGGCCCGCAGCACAGATACGCAGTATTTT. Encoded protein: CASSQDKAGRARSTDTQYF.

The J gene is TRBJ2-3, the V gene TRBV7-7, with TRBD2 matching 13 bases. With V trimmed by 5 bases and J by 1 base, 6 bases remained unmatched. Germline loops: CDR1 SSHAT, CDR2 FNYEAQ (reference sequence). The CDR3 is 17 amino acids. The CDR3 protein is CASSIGLAGVGTDTQYF. The CDR3 DNA reads as TGTGCCAGCAGCATAGGACTAGCGGGAGTGGGCACAGATACGCAGTATTTT.

In this sample, this clone turned up once. The chain is built from TRBV28 and TRBJ1-4; D is possibly TRBD1 (6 bases). Germline values: CDR1 MDHEN, CDR2 SYDVKM. The CDR3 has 13 residues. Trimming cost V 6 bases and J 7 bases, with 12 bases left between them. The CDR3 loop reads CASSYRVAEKLFF. Written as DNA, the CDR3 is TGTGCCAGCAGCTACAGGGTTGCTGAAAAACTGTTTTTT.

The chain joins TRBV25-1 to TRBJ2-1, with TRBD2 identical over 10 bases. Germline CDR1 and CDR2: MGHDK and SYGVNS. Trimming cost V 0 bases and J 5 bases; bases outside gene matches: 1. The CDR3 runs to 15 residues. The CDR3: CASSEYGLADNEQFF. CDR3 nucleotides: TGTGCCAGCAGTGAATACGGACTAGCGGACAATGAGCAGTTCTTC.

The CDR3 region has the DNA TGTGCCACCAGCAGAGATTTAGCTACCAATGAGCAGTTCTTC. Protein product: CATSRDLATNEQFF. This chain joins TRBV15 and TRBJ2-1; D call uncertain. Germline CDR1 LNHNV, CDR2 YYDKDF (reference sequence). The CDR3 loop spans 14 amino acids. V was pared by 0 bases and J by 6 bases, with 9 bases between.

The genes are TRBV19 and TRBJ1-1; D ambiguous. The V end lost 1 base, the J end lost 6 bases, and 15 bases lay between the germline ends. CDR3 size: 15 residues. Germline V gene lookup returns CDR1 LNHDA and CDR2 SQIVND (reference sequence). The CDR3 is CASSIVRAGGSEAFF. In DNA form, the CDR3 reads TGTGCCAGTAGTATAGTCCGGGCAGGCGGGTCTGAAGCTTTCTTT. The whole variable domain, filled in from reference TRBV19 and TRBJ1-1, reads DGGITQSPKYLFRKEGQNVTLSCEQNLNHDAMYWYRQDPGQGLRLIYYSQIVNDFQKGDIAEGYSVSREKKESFPLTVTSAQKNPTAFYLCASSIVRAGGSEAFFGQGTRLTVV.

The V call is TRBV5-1, the J call TRBJ2-6; 13 bases line up with TRBD2. The CDR3 extends over 15 amino acids. The junction had 5 bases not matched to a gene; V was cut back by 5 bases and J by 9 bases. Germline CDR1 is SGHRS and CDR2 is YFSETQ. The CDR3 bases are TGCGCCAGCAGTTCCACTAGCGGGAGGGGCAACGTCCTGACTTTC. Its protein product is CASSSTSGRGNVLTF.

The genes are TRBV6-6 and TRBJ2-1; D is possibly TRBD2 (5 bases). Germline CDR1 and CDR2: MNHNY and SVGAGI (reference sequence). Trimming stripped 3 bases from V and 10 bases from J, with 13 bases between. The CDR3 consists of 13 residues. The CDR3 is CASSYSLRGEQFF. The CDR3, as DNA: TGTGCCAGCAGTTATTCTCTGAGAGGGGAGCAGTTCTTC.

In its sample, this clone is medium-sized. The chain has TRBV4-1 and TRBJ1-1; tentative D call: TRBD1 (6 bases). The CDR3 consists of 14 residues. Germline V gene lookup returns CDR1 MGHRA and CDR2 YSYEKL. V was cut by 0 bases and J by 6 bases, with 11 bases left in between. The CDR3 sequence: CASSQDQGISEAFF. CDR3 in DNA: TGCGCCAGCAGCCAAGATCAGGGGATCTCTGAAGCTTTCTTT.

This chain connects TRBV5-4 to TRBJ1-1; 10 bases are shared with TRBD1. CDR3 size: 15 residues. Looked up from germline, CDR1 is SGHNT and CDR2 is YYREEE (reference sequence). V gave up 2 bases and J gave up 11 bases; unmatched junction bases: 12. The CDR3 region has the DNA TGTGCCAGCAGCTTCCATAAGCCGGGACAGGGGTGGGCTTTCTTT. Translated, it gives CASSFHKPGQGWAFF.

This chain links TRBV28 with TRBJ2-3; tentative D call: TRBD1 (7 bases). The CDR3 is 18 residues long. From germline, CDR1 is MDHEN and CDR2 SYDVKM. Trimming shortened V by 6 bases and J by 2 bases, and 24 bases separated the two germline ends. CDR3 DNA: TGTGCCAGCAGCGCAAACCCAGGGGGGATCGGATACACAGATACGCAGTATTTT. Translating gives CASSANPGGIGYTDTQYF.

This clone was observed a few times. The chain has TRBV7-2 and TRBJ2-3; the D gene is possibly TRBD1 (7 bases). The germline CDR1 and CDR2 sequences are SGHTA and FQGNSA. Trimming removed 3 bases at V and 3 bases at J, with 13 bases between. The CDR3 length is 15 residues. The CDR3 here is CASSFGGGWTDTQYF. As DNA, the CDR3 is TGTGCCAGCAGCTTTGGAGGGGGCTGGACAGATACGCAGTATTTT.

This chain links TRBV4-1 with TRBJ2-1; TRBD2 matches 8 bases. The CDR3 runs 17 residues. V dropped 0 bases and J dropped 3; count of bases not matched to a gene: 7. CDR1 and CDR2 (germline): MGHRA, YSYEKL. The CDR3 reads CASSQDGNSGNYNEQFF. As DNA, the CDR3 is TGCGCCAGCAGCCAAGATGGGAATAGCGGGAACTACAATGAGCAGTTCTTC.

This chain connects TRBV4-1 to TRBJ1-1, with a tentative D call TRBD1 (5 bases). The CDR3 has 14 amino acids. Trimming cost V 2 bases and J 8 bases, with 15 bases left between them. Looked up from germline, CDR1 is MGHRA and CDR2 is YSYEKL. The CDR3 DNA is TGCGCCAGCAGCCAAAGTAAATGGGGGTCGGAAGCTTTCTTT. This gives the protein CASSQSKWGSEAFF.

This rearrangement joins TRBV10-3 to TRBJ2-1; 7 nucleotides agree with TRBD2. The germline V gene encodes CDR1 ENHRY and CDR2 SYGVKD. There are 16 residues in the CDR3. V shed 0 bases, J shed 7 bases, and the junction held 9 bases outside the gene matches. CDR3 DNA: TGTGCCATCAGTGAGTCGAGGGCGGGAGCTGGGAATGAGCAGTTCTTC. Residues: CAISESRAGAGNEQFF.